This TCR beta chain was retrieved from a study of naive CD8 T cells in extremely preterm neonates. Concerning this clone itself: What it binds is unknown.

Cord blood came from elective full-term cesareans at about 35-41 weeks without labor or membrane rupture. Excluded: fetal demise, active maternal HSV, known maternal HIV. Each sample had roughly 17,000–110,000 sorted naive CD8+ T cells. The germline gives CDR1 SGHNT, CDR2 YENEEA. This CDR3 spans 16 amino acids. Trimming pared 5 bases from V and 2 bases from J, leaving 17 bases between. Method: immunoSEQ multiplex PCR; TCRdb's copy keeps in-frame clones and lacks some. The sample has 6,000 to 6,500 clones, around 98% seen once. Study-wide results and caveats: Shared CDR3 nucleotide sequences: preterm around 3%, term 0.3% to 0.5%, children about 0.03%, adults 0.0095% to 0.01%.

V is TRBV11-3 and J is TRBJ2-3; the D gene is possibly TRBD2 (7 bases). Sequenced: naive CD8+ T cells from cord blood. The clonotype originates from a newborn in good health. CDR3 sequence: CASSQGYGGVTDTQYF. In DNA form, the CDR3 reads TGTGCCAGCAGCCAGGGGTATGGGGGGGTCACAGATACGCAGTATTTT.